The sequence of this T cell receptor beta chain was determined in a study of monozygotic twins with cystic fibrosis. Study-level information: Approximately 3 micrograms of fragmented DNA underwent roughly 15 PCR cycles for library preparation. Findings and caveats of the study: No link emerged between shared CDR3 counts and age, concordance or severity.

V shed 3 bases and J shed 3 bases, with 14 bases lying between them. Germline assignment: CDR1 LNHDA and CDR2 SQIVND (reference sequence). This CDR3 has 15 amino acids. Using immunoSEQ multiplex PCR, the repertoire was profiled, and TCRdb retains in-frame clones only, with some absent. The data hold about 35,000 clones, with under 70% observed a single time. This clone was counted only a few times. What it binds is unknown. Sequencing input: blood. The genes are TRBV19 and TRBJ1-1, with unresolved D. The receptor was isolated from a girl between 5 and 17 years old with cystic fibrosis. DNA of the CDR3: TGTGCCAGTAGTATTCGCAACGGCTGGTACACTGAAGCTTTCTTT. Its protein is CASSIRNGWYTEAFF.